A selection of T cell receptor beta chains follows, all from one sample in a study of blood T cell repertoires in COVID-19. Only in-frame clones appear in the TCRdb table, and some are missing; sequencing was by immunoSEQ multiplex PCR. The repertoire holds 120,000 or so clones, with about four fifths as singletons. Sequencing was carried out using peripheral blood. The receptor source for this set is a man aged 55 to 69 with active or convalescent COVID-19. The CDR3 runs from the conserved cysteine through the conserved F or W. The order of the fields is clone size, D gene, V gene, J gene, CDR3 protein. The D gene is left open where the match is weak. Clone size is stated in some rows and not others, as once, few, many or a class when expanded.

.	.	TRBV5-1	TRBJ1-1	CASSGGEVGTEAFF
.	.	TRBV18	TRBJ1-5	CASSPRAQYSNQPQHF
.	.	TRBV6-5	TRBJ1-6	CASSLGRTQWSPLHF
.	.	TRBV7-3	TRBJ1-2	CASGLGGQEGGMRGYTF
.	.	TRBV9	TRBJ2-3	CASSVGTSWGTDTQYF
.	.	TRBV6-1	TRBJ2-5	CASSEYPMGETQYF
.	TRBD2	TRBV14	TRBJ2-7	CASSQGSAPGGRATEQYF
.	.	TRBV2	TRBJ1-5	CASSEYGPQHF
.	TRBD1	TRBV28	TRBJ1-2	CASSRGTGGIYGYTF
once	TRBD1	TRBV18	TRBJ1-3	CASSPRTGPSGNTIYF
.	.	TRBV30	TRBJ2-1	CAWSVTGSDYNEQFF
.	TRBD2	TRBV15	TRBJ2-7	CATSRRDGTTDYEQYF
.	.	TRBV6-2/TRBV6-3	TRBJ1-1	CASSWEGEAFF
.	.	TRBV10-3	TRBJ1-2	CAISGVGPGYTF